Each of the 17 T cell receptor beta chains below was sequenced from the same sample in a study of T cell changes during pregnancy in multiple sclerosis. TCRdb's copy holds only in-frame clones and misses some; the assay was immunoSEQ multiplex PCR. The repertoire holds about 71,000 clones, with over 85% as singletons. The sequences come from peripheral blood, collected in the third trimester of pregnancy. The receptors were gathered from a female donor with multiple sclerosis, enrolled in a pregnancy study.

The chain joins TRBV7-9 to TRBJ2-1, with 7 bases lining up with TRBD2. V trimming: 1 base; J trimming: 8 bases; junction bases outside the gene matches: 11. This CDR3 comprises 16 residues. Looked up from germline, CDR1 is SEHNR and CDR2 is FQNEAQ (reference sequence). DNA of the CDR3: TGTGCCAGCAGCTTAGAGTTCGGCGGGAGTCCGCATGAGCAGTTCTTC. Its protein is CASSLEFGGSPHEQFF.

In DNA, the CDR3 is TGTGCCAGCAGCCCATATAGCGGTACGCAGTATTTT. This gives the protein CASSPYSGTQYF. This chain links TRBV7-8 with TRBJ2-3; the D gene is possibly TRBD2 (6 bases). Trimming took 5 bases from V and 8 from J, leaving 11 bases between them. This CDR3 is built from 12 residues. Germline CDR1 and CDR2: SGHVS and FQNEAQ.

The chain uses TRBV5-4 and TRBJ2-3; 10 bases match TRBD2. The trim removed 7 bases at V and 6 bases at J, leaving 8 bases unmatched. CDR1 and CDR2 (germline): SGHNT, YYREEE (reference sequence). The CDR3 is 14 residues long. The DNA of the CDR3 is TGTGCCAGCTGGCCAGCGGGAGGGGGGGATACGCAGTATTTT. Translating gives CASWPAGGGDTQYF.

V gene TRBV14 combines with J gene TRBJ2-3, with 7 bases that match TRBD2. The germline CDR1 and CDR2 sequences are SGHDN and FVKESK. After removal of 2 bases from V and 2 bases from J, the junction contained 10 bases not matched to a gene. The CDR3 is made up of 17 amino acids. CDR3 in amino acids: CASSQQWTRIVTDTQYF. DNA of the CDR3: TGTGCCAGCAGCCAACAGTGGACTAGAATAGTCACAGATACGCAGTATTTT.

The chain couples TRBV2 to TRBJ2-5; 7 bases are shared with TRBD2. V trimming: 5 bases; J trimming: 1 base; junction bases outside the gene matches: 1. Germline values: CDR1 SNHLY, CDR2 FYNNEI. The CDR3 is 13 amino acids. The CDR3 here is CASSSSGQETQYF. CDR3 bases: TGTGCCAGCAGTTCTAGCGGCCAAGAGACCCAGTACTTC.

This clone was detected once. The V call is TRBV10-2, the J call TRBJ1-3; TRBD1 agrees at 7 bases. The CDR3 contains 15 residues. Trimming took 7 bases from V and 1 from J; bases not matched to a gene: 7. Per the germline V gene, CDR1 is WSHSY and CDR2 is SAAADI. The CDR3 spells CASTPSTGSGNTIYF. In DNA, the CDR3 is TGCGCCAGCACCCCATCGACAGGGTCTGGAAACACCATATATTTT.

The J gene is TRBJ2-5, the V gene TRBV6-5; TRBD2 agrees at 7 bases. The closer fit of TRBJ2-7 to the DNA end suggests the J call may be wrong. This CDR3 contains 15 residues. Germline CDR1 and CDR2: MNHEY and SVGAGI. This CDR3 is CASSYWGGAGYEQYF. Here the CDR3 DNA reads TGTGCCAGCAGTTACTGGGGGGGTGCGGGATACGAGCAGTACTTC.

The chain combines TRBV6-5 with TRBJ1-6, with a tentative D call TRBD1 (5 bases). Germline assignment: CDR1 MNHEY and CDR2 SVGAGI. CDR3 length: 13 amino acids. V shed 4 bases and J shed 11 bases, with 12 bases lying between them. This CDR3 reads CASSSGNRAPLHF. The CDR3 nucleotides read TGTGCCAGCAGTTCAGGGAACCGGGCACCCCTCCACTTT.

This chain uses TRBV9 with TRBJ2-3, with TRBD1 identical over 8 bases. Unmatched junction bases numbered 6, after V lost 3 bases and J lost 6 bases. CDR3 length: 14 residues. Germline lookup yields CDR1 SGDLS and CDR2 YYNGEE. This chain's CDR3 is CASSGGQVTDTQYF. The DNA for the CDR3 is TGTGCCAGCAGCGGGGGACAGGTCACCGATACGCAGTATTTT.

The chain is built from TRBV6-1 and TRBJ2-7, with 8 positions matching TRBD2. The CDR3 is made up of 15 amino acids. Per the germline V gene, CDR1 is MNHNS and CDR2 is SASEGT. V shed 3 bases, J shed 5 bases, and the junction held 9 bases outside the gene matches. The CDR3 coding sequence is TGTGCCAGCAGTGACCCTGGATCGCGGGAGGACGAGCAGTACTTC. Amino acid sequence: CASSDPGSREDEQYF.

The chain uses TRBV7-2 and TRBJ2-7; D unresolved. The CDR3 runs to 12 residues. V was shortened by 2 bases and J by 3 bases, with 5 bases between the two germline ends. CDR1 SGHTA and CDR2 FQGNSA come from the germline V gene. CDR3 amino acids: CASSLNNYEQYF. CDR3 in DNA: TGTGCCAGCAGCTTAAACAACTACGAGCAGTACTTC.

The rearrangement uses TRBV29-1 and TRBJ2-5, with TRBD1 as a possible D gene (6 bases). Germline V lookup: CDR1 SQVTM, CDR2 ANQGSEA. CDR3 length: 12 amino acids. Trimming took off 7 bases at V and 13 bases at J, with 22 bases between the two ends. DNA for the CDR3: TGCAGCGCCAGGGACACCACAAGACCCCCGTACTTC. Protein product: CSARDTTRPPYF.

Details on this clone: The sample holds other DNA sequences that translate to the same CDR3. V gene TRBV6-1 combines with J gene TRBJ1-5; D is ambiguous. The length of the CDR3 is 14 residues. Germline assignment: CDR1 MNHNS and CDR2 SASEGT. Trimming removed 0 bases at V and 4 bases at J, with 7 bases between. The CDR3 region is CASSEAGRNQPQHF. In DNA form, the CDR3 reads TGTGCCAGCAGTGAAGCGGGCAGGAATCAGCCCCAGCATTTT.

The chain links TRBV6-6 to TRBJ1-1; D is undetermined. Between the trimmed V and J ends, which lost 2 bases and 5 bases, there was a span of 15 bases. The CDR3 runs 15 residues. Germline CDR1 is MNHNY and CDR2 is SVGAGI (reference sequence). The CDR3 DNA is TGTGCCAGCAGTTACCCTGCGGGTATTCGTACTGAAGCTTTCTTT. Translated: CASSYPAGIRTEAFF.

CDR3 in amino acids: CASSEQSGQGIKQYF. CDR3 DNA sequence: TGTGCCAGCAGTGAACAGTCGGGACAGGGTATCAAGCAGTACTTC. The chain is built from TRBV2 and TRBJ2-7; TRBD1 matches at 9 bases. Unmatched junction bases numbered 10, after V lost 2 bases and J lost 8 bases. The CDR3 loop spans 15 amino acids. From germline, CDR1 is SNHLY and CDR2 FYNNEI.

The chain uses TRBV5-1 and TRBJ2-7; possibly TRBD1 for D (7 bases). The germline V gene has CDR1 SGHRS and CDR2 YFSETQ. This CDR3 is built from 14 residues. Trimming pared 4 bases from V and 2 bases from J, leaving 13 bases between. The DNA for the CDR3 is TGCGCCAGCAGCCTGCAGGGGGGCGCCTACGAGCAGTACTTC. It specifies CASSLQGGAYEQYF.

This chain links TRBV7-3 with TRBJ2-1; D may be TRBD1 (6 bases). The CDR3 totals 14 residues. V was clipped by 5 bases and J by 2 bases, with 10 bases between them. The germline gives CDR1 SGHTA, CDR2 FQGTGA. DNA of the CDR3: TGTGCCAGCAGCACCAGGGGAACCTACAATGAGCAGTTCTTC. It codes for CASSTRGTYNEQFF.